Shown below are 10 T cell receptor beta chains from a single sample sequenced in a study of cytomegalovirus exposure and HLA in healthy donors. Profiling relied on immunoSEQ multiplex PCR, and the TCRdb table lists in-frame clones only, not all of them. The table shows roughly 200,000 clones, with around nine tenths occurring only once. Sequenced sample: PBMCs. The receptors stem from a man aged 25-40 years in good health and CMV-seropositive.

This chain links TRBV28 with TRBJ2-1; TRBD2 matches at 10 bases. Trimming removed 2 bases from V and 7 bases from J; junction bases left unmatched: 11. The germline gives CDR1 MDHEN, CDR2 SYDVKM. The CDR3 spans 17 residues. CDR3 amino acids: CASSLPLTSGMGNEQFF. CDR3 DNA sequence: TGTGCCAGCAGTTTACCCCTAACTAGCGGGATGGGAAATGAGCAGTTCTTC.

This clone appeared a single time. This chain links TRBV7-9 with TRBJ2-5; 7 bases are shared with TRBD1. V lost 2 bases, J lost 2 bases, and 2 bases stayed unmatched. Germline assignment: CDR1 SEHNR and CDR2 FQNEAQ (reference sequence). The CDR3 length is 14 residues. This CDR3 is CASSLLGQQETQYF. Here the CDR3 DNA reads TGTGCCAGCAGCTTACTGGGACAGCAAGAGACCCAGTACTTC.

The chain joins TRBV6-1 to TRBJ2-5, with TRBD1 identical over 7 bases. V lost 5 bases, J lost 4 bases, and 10 bases stayed unmatched. CDR3 size: 15 residues. The V gene's germline CDR1 is MNHNS and CDR2 SASEGT. The CDR3 protein is CASSPGQSVGETQYF. The DNA for the CDR3 is TGTGCCAGCAGTCCGGGACAGTCGGTGGGAGAGACCCAGTACTTC.

This clone was counted once. V is TRBV9 and J is TRBJ1-1, with D hard to call. Trimming stripped 4 bases from V and 8 bases from J, with 21 bases between. The CDR3 totals 15 residues. CDR1 and CDR2 (germline): SGDLS, YYNGEE. CDR3 nucleotide sequence: TGTGCCAGCAGCCTAACCGACCGGTCTAATAGGGAAGCTTTCTTT. This encodes CASSLTDRSNREAFF.

The chain joins TRBV25-1 to TRBJ2-1; possibly TRBD2 for D (5 bases). V lost 7 bases, J lost 5 bases, and 15 bases lay in between. Germline V gene lookup returns CDR1 MGHDK and CDR2 SYGVNS. The CDR3 is 14 amino acids. The CDR3 bases are TGTGCCAGCATCCTGAGTGGAGGCCACAATGAGCAGTTCTTC. This gives the protein CASILSGGHNEQFF.

This chain connects TRBV6-1 to TRBJ2-7, with unresolved D. CDR1 and CDR2 (germline): MNHNS, SASEGT. CDR3 size: 13 residues. Trimming shortened V by 7 bases and J by 3 bases, and 13 bases separated the two germline ends. CDR3 region: CASTLGFGYEQYF. In nucleotides, the CDR3 is TGTGCCAGCACGCTGGGATTCGGCTACGAGCAGTACTTC.

The J gene is TRBJ2-7, the V gene TRBV28; 8 nucleotides line up with TRBD2. The V segment lost 6 bases and the J segment 2 bases; nucleotides outside the gene matches: 3. The CDR3 consists of 13 residues. CDR1 is MDHEN and CDR2 is SYDVKM in the germline V gene. The CDR3 region has the DNA TGTGCCAGCAGGACTAGCGCGCCCTACGAGCAGTACTTC. Encoded protein: CASRTSAPYEQYF.

This clone has only one observation. This chain links TRBV9 with TRBJ2-2, with D possibly matching TRBD1 (6 bases). This CDR3 is 17 amino acids long. Germline CDR1 reads SGDLS; CDR2 reads YYNGEE. V lost 4 bases and J 0 bases, leaving 16 bases between the germline ends. The CDR3 sequence is CASSPIQGITNTGELFF. CDR3 nucleotide sequence: TGTGCCAGCAGCCCAATACAGGGAATCACGAACACCGGGGAGCTGTTTTTT. The full variable domain, rest sourced from reference TRBV9 and TRBJ2-2, is DSGVTQTPKHLITATGQRVTLRCSPRSGDLSVYWYQQSLDQGLQFLIQYYNGEERAKGNILERFSAQQFPDLHSELNLSSLELGDSALYFCASSPIQGITNTGELFFGEGSRLTVL.

The CDR3 here is CAWSLDREQYF. The CDR3 coding sequence is TGTGCCTGGAGTCTGGATCGCGAGCAGTACTTC. The chain combines TRBV30 with TRBJ2-7; no reliable D call. CDR3 length: 11 residues. V was pared by 2 bases and J by 6 bases, with 8 bases between. The V gene's germline CDR1 is GTSNPN and CDR2 SVGIG (reference sequence). Filled out from reference TRBV30 and TRBJ2-7, the complete variable domain reads SQTIHQWPATLVQPVGSPLSLECTVEGTSNPNLYWYRQAAGRGLQLLFYSVGIGQISSEVPQNLSASRPQDRQFILSSKKLLLSDSGFYLCAWSLDREQYFGPGTRLTVT.

This clone was picked up one time. The V call is TRBV4-1, the J call TRBJ2-7; D not resolved. V lost 1 base and J lost 2, with 12 bases in between. Germline CDR1 and CDR2: MGHRA and YSYEKL. There are 15 residues in the CDR3. CDR3 region: CASSQAAPSPYEQYF. For the CDR3, the DNA is TGCGCCAGCAGCCAAGCAGCCCCGTCCCCCTACGAGCAGTACTTC.